A single sample gave rise to the 31 T cell receptor beta chains below, sequenced in a study of radiotherapy plus CTLA-4 blockade in lung cancer. Assay: immunoSEQ multiplex PCR; the TCRdb copy retains only in-frame clones and omits some. Among 85,000 to 95,000 clones, 80% to 85% were seen once, and the ten largest hold around 25%. The specimen comprised peripheral blood, sampled from a patient treated with radiotherapy plus ipilimumab. These receptors originate from a human donor with non-small cell lung cancer that progressed on radiotherapy plus ipilimumab.

The J gene is TRBJ2-7, the V gene TRBV28; tentative D call: TRBD2 (6 bases). Germline CDR1 reads MDHEN; CDR2 reads SYDVKM. Trimming left V 4 bases short and J 3 bases short, with 34 bases between. This CDR3 spans 21 amino acids. The CDR3 sequence: CASSYGASSPTGGTTLYEQYF. CDR3 bases: TGTGCCAGCAGTTATGGGGCCTCCTCGCCCACCGGAGGGACCACTCTCTACGAGCAGTACTTC.

The chain employs TRBV19 and TRBJ1-2; tentatively, D is TRBD1 (5 bases). The CDR3 length is 12 residues. Trimming stripped 6 bases from V and 7 bases from J, with 12 bases between. CDR1 is LNHDA and CDR2 is SQIVND in the germline V gene (reference sequence). The CDR3 loop reads CASSRGGLGYTF. CDR3 in DNA: TGTGCCAGTAGCCGGGGGGGACTTGGCTACACCTTC.

The gene calls are TRBV28 and TRBJ2-7; 14 nucleotides line up with TRBD2. After removal of 6 bases from V and 1 base from J, the junction contained 2 bases not matched to a gene. CDR1 MDHEN and CDR2 SYDVKM come from the germline V gene. The length of the CDR3 is 15 residues. In DNA form, the CDR3 reads TGTGCCAGCAGAAGACTAGCGGGAGGGTCCTACGAGCAGTACTTC. This sequence encodes CASRRLAGGSYEQYF.

In DNA, the CDR3 is TGTGCCAGCAGCTACGCGGAGGGGATGAACTACGAGCAGTACTTC. It translates to CASSYAEGMNYEQYF. The rearrangement links TRBV7-9 to TRBJ2-7; D perhaps matches TRBD2 (6 bases). This CDR3 is 15 amino acids long. Germline V gene lookup returns CDR1 SEHNR and CDR2 FQNEAQ (reference sequence). V was pared by 4 bases and J by 3 bases, with 16 bases between.

The chain joins TRBV28 to TRBJ1-4, with 7 bases matching TRBD1. The CDR3 spans 14 residues. CDR1 and CDR2 from the germline V gene are MDHEN and SYDVKM. After removal of 8 bases from V and 0 bases from J, the junction contained 3 bases not matched to a gene. CDR3 coding DNA: TGTGCCAGCCAAACAGGGGCAACTAATGAAAAACTGTTTTTT. This sequence encodes CASQTGATNEKLFF. The whole variable domain, filled in from reference TRBV28 and TRBJ1-4, reads DVKVTQSSRYLVKRTGEKVFLECVQDMDHENMFWYRQDPGLGLRLIYFSYDVKMKEKGDIPEGYSVSREKKERFSLILESASTNQTSMYLCASQTGATNEKLFFGSGTQLSVL.

This clone turned up a few times. The CDR3 region is CASSSRTASTDTQYF. Written as DNA, the CDR3 is TGTGCCAGCAGCTCCCGGACAGCCAGCACAGATACGCAGTATTTT. The chain has TRBV14 and TRBJ2-3, with D perhaps matching TRBD1 (6 bases). CDR1 and CDR2 (germline): SGHDN, FVKESK. With 5 bases removed from V and 0 bases from J, the gap between germline ends came to 12 bases. This CDR3 comprises 15 residues.

This chain connects TRBV14 to TRBJ2-3, with TRBD1 matching 10 bases. The CDR3 totals 18 residues. Germline V gene lookup returns CDR1 SGHDN and CDR2 FVKESK. Trimming removed 2 bases from V and 0 bases from J; junction bases left unmatched: 8. CDR3 DNA sequence: TGTGCCAGCAGCCAAACGAAGGGACAGGGGATTAGCACAGATACGCAGTATTTT. Its protein product is CASSQTKGQGISTDTQYF.

The chain is built from TRBV19 and TRBJ2-1; 8 nucleotides align to TRBD2. Trimming cost V 6 bases and J 7 bases; bases outside gene matches: 8. Germline V gives CDR1 LNHDA, CDR2 SQIVND (reference sequence). The CDR3 is 14 residues long. The DNA of the CDR3 is TGTGCCAGTAGCCTCGGACTAGCAGGGAATGAGCAGTTCTTC. Amino acids: CASSLGLAGNEQFF.

V usage is TRBV5-1 and J usage is TRBJ2-7; 8 bases line up with TRBD2. The CDR3 totals 15 residues. Germline trimming cut 0 bases from V and 5 bases from J; bases unmatched to any gene: 7. Germline V gene sequence: CDR1 SGHRS, CDR2 YFSETQ. In DNA, the CDR3 is TGCGCCAGCAGCTTGGGGCTAGCGGGCACCCACGAGCAGTACGTC. Encoded protein: CASSLGLAGTHEQYV.

The chain has TRBV11-2 and TRBJ1-1, with 9 bases that match TRBD1. CDR3 length: 13 residues. The V and J ends lost 8 bases and 5 bases, in that order; junction bases with no gene match: 6. Germline CDR1 reads SGHAT; CDR2 reads FQNNGV. The CDR3: CASQGQGGTEAFF. CDR3 sequence (DNA): TGTGCCAGCCAGGGACAGGGAGGAACTGAAGCTTTCTTT.

The genes are TRBV19 and TRBJ1-3, with D tentatively TRBD1 (5 bases). CDR1 is LNHDA and CDR2 is SQIVND in the germline V gene (reference sequence). Trimming cost V 5 bases and J 2 bases, with 19 bases left between them. The CDR3 contains 17 residues. The CDR3 protein is CASSPPGALIAGNTIYF. In DNA, the CDR3 is TGTGCCAGTAGTCCCCCCGGGGCACTGATTGCTGGAAACACCATATATTTT.

A single count supports this clone. The J gene is TRBJ1-4, the V gene TRBV28; 9 nucleotides agree with TRBD1. The V gene's germline CDR1 is MDHEN and CDR2 SYDVKM. V lost 6 bases, J lost 6 bases, and 5 bases stayed unmatched. The CDR3 runs to 14 residues. As DNA, the CDR3 is TGTGCCAGCAGGACAGGGGGTCCCCATGAAAAACTGTTTTTT. Translation gives CASRTGGPHEKLFF.

The chain has TRBV7-9 and TRBJ2-2; TRBD1 is a possible D gene (5 bases). CDR1 and CDR2 from the germline V gene are SEHNR and FQNEAQ (reference sequence). This CDR3 spans 12 amino acids. V was shortened by 3 bases and J by 7 bases, with 6 bases between the two germline ends. CDR3 DNA sequence: TGTGCCAGCAGCTTTGGACACGGGGAGCTGTTTTTT. Translation: CASSFGHGELFF. The full variable domain, in which reference TRBV7-9 and TRBJ2-2 provide the parts outside the CDR3, is DTGVSQNPRHKITKRGQNVTFRCDPISEHNRLYWYRQTLGQGPEFLTYFQNEAQLEKSRLLSDRFSAERPKGSFSTLEIQRTEQGDSAMYLCASSFGHGELFFGEGSRLTVL.

This clone was recorded at least ten times. J is TRBJ1-4 and V is TRBV28; D unclear. Germline lookup yields CDR1 MDHEN and CDR2 SYDVKM. There are 12 residues in the CDR3. Trimming removed 4 bases at V and 6 bases at J, with 6 bases between. The CDR3 coding sequence is TGTGCCAGCAGTTCAGTGGATGAAAAACTGTTTTTT. This sequence encodes CASSSVDEKLFF.

This chain joins TRBV7-2 and TRBJ2-5; a possible D gene is TRBD1 (5 bases). Germline V gene sequence: CDR1 SGHTA, CDR2 FQGNSA. There are 15 residues in the CDR3. The ends were cut back, 2 bases at V and 5 bases at J, with 15 bases in the middle. CDR3 protein: CASSLRPAGRETQYF. Written as DNA, the CDR3 is TGTGCCAGCAGCTTACGACCGGCAGGGCGCGAGACCCAGTACTTC.

The chain joins TRBV10-1 to TRBJ2-1, with D perhaps assigned TRBD1 or TRBD2 (5 bases each). The CDR3 spans 15 residues. The germline V gene encodes CDR1 WNHNN and CDR2 SYGVQD (reference sequence). Trimming left V 2 bases short and J 6 bases short, with 14 bases between. The CDR3 reads CASSEPSLGTNEQFF. The CDR3 DNA sequence: TGCGCCAGCAGTGAGCCCAGCCTGGGGACCAATGAGCAGTTCTTC.

The CDR3 here is CAISSLLAGGNSYNEQFF. CDR3 DNA: TGTGCCATCAGCTCCTTACTAGCGGGAGGGAACTCCTACAATGAGCAGTTCTTC. The chain links TRBV10-3 to TRBJ2-1; 13 positions match TRBD2. Germline V gene sequence: CDR1 ENHRY, CDR2 SYGVKD. The length of the CDR3 is 18 residues. Trimming cost V 6 bases and J 0 bases; bases outside gene matches: 8.

J is TRBJ2-1 and V is TRBV29-1, with D possibly being TRBD1 or TRBD2 (5 bases each). This CDR3 region has 15 residues. V gave up 1 base and J gave up 0 bases, with 10 bases separating them. Germline CDR1 SQVTM, CDR2 ANQGSEA. Here the CDR3 reads CSVEGMGRSYNEQFF. CDR3 bases: TGCAGCGTTGAAGGGATGGGACGCTCCTACAATGAGCAGTTCTTC.

The chain employs TRBV6-1 and TRBJ2-3; TRBD1 agrees at 8 bases. J gave up 6 bases and V 6 bases, and 2 bases lay outside the gene matches. Germline V lookup: CDR1 MNHNS, CDR2 SASEGT. This CDR3 has 12 residues. The CDR3, as DNA: TGTGCCAGCAGGGGGGACAGGGATACGCAGTATTTT. Residues: CASRGDRDTQYF.

This clone has just one count. The chain recombines TRBV6-1 with TRBJ2-1, with D tentatively TRBD1 (6 bases). V dropped 6 bases and J dropped 7 bases, with 13 bases sitting between them. Germline assignment: CDR1 MNHNS and CDR2 SASEGT. CDR3 length: 13 amino acids. The CDR3 DNA reads TGTGCCAGCAGAGAACAGGGAGCTAATGAGCAGTTCTTC. It encodes CASREQGANEQFF.

The chain links TRBV5-1 to TRBJ2-2, with 8 bases matching TRBD2. Germline CDR1 SGHRS, CDR2 YFSETQ. CDR3 length: 17 amino acids. V lost 4 bases and J lost 5; bases outside the gene matches: 13. CDR3 loop: CASSQTGGSGETGELFF. DNA for the CDR3: TGCGCCAGCAGCCAAACGGGAGGTAGCGGGGAAACCGGGGAGCTGTTTTTT.

This sequence joins TRBV5-1 and TRBJ2-3; D not certain. CDR1 is SGHRS, CDR2 YFSETQ, per germline. This CDR3 contains 17 residues. V lost 2 bases and J lost 2, with 18 bases in between. CDR3 loop: CASSFDVSYGYTDTQYF. CDR3 nucleotides: TGCGCCAGCAGCTTCGACGTATCATACGGGTACACAGATACGCAGTATTTT.

The rearrangement joins TRBV5-1 to TRBJ2-3; TRBD1 might be the D (5 bases). The CDR3 runs to 16 residues. V lost 5 bases and J 1 base, leaving 17 bases between the germline ends. The germline CDR1 and CDR2 sequences are SGHRS and YFSETQ. The CDR3 is CASRAWRGARTDTQYF. Written as DNA, the CDR3 is TGCGCCAGCAGAGCCTGGCGTGGGGCTCGCACAGATACGCAGTATTTT.

This clone was seen more than once but under ten times. V is TRBV6-6 and J is TRBJ1-1; no definite D call. V was cut by 0 bases and J by 7 bases, with 15 bases left in between. Per the germline V gene, CDR1 is MNHNY and CDR2 is SVGAGI (reference sequence). The CDR3 totals 15 residues. In DNA, the CDR3 is TGTGCCAGCAGTTACTCCCGGTCAATTGGGATTGAAGCTTTCTTT. Protein: CASSYSRSIGIEAFF.

This chain links TRBV5-1 with TRBJ2-3, with unresolved D. The CDR3 has 13 amino acids. Germline CDR1 is SGHRS and CDR2 is YFSETQ. V lost 0 bases and J 6 bases, leaving 8 bases between the germline ends. The CDR3 sequence is CASSLDLGDTQYF. The CDR3 DNA is TGCGCCAGCAGCTTGGACCTGGGTGATACGCAGTATTTT.

The rearrangement joins TRBV5-4 to TRBJ2-3; D call uncertain. Trimming took off 0 bases at V and 2 bases at J, with 13 bases between the two ends. CDR3 size: 16 residues. CDR1 is SGHNT, CDR2 YYREEE, per germline (reference sequence). CDR3 nucleotides: TGTGCCAGCAGCTTGGGACGATCGCCCACCACAGATACGCAGTATTTT. This codes for CASSLGRSPTTDTQYF.

The chain joins TRBV23-1 to TRBJ1-1; 7 bases fit TRBD1. TRBV23-1 falls under the ORF class, with uncertain function. J lost 1 base, V lost 4 bases, and 18 bases had no gene match. The CDR3 runs to 19 residues. CDR3 sequence reads: CASSPLNRGPIVGNTEAFF. The CDR3 DNA sequence: TGCGCCAGCAGTCCGCTAAACAGGGGTCCCATCGTCGGGAACACTGAAGCTTTCTTT.

J is TRBJ2-2 and V is TRBV29-1, with 8 bases aligning to TRBD1. V trimming: 3 bases; J trimming: 7 bases; junction bases outside the gene matches: 7. The germline CDR1 and CDR2 sequences are SQVTM and ANQGSEA. This CDR3 comprises 14 residues. DNA of the CDR3: TGCAGCGTTGACAGGGGGCTTAGGGACGGGGAGCTGTTTTTT. Residues: CSVDRGLRDGELFF.

This chain connects TRBV11-2 to TRBJ2-7; D is perhaps TRBD1 (6 bases). V lost 5 bases to trimming and J lost 3 bases, with 14 bases between them. Germline V gene lookup returns CDR1 SGHAT and CDR2 FQNNGV. The CDR3 consists of 14 residues. DNA of the CDR3: TGTGCCAGCAGCCTCGGACAGCGGAACTACGAGCAGTACTTC. Translated: CASSLGQRNYEQYF. Combining the CDR3 with reference TRBV11-2 and TRBJ2-7 gives the whole variable domain EAGVAQSPRYKIIEKRQSVAFWCNPISGHATLYWYQQILGQGPKLLIQFQNNGVVDDSQLPKDRFSAERLKGVDSTLKIQPAKLEDSAVYLCASSLGQRNYEQYFGPGTRLTVT.

The chain joins TRBV27 to TRBJ2-7; TRBD2 matches 12 bases. The CDR3 runs 14 residues. Germline CDR1 reads MNHEY; CDR2 reads SMNVEV (reference sequence). V shed 6 bases, J shed 2 bases, and the junction held 2 bases outside the gene matches. The CDR3 sequence: CASRRLAGAYEQYV. The CDR3 DNA is TGTGCCAGCAGGAGACTAGCGGGGGCCTACGAGCAGTACGTC.

The chain recombines TRBV19 with TRBJ1-5; weak D call: TRBD1 (5 bases). This CDR3 contains 13 residues. V gave up 11 bases and J gave up 5 bases, with 16 bases separating them. The V gene's germline CDR1 is LNHDA and CDR2 SQIVND (reference sequence). CDR3 bases: TGTGCCGGGGGAGAGGGGCGCTATCAGCCCCAGCATTTT. The encoded protein is CAGGEGRYQPQHF.